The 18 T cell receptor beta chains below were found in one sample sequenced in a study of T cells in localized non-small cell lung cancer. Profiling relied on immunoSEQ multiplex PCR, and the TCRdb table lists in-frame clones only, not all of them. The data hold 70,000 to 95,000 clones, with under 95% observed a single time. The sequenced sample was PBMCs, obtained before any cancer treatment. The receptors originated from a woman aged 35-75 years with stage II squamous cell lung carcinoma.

CDR3 in DNA: TGCGCCAGCAGCCAAGACAGGCTTAGGAACACCGGGGAGCTGTTTTTT. Protein: CASSQDRLRNTGELFF. V is TRBV4-1 and J is TRBJ2-2; the D is unclear. Trimming removed 0 bases at V and 1 base at J, with 9 bases between. Germline lookup yields CDR1 MGHRA and CDR2 YSYEKL. CDR3 length: 16 residues.

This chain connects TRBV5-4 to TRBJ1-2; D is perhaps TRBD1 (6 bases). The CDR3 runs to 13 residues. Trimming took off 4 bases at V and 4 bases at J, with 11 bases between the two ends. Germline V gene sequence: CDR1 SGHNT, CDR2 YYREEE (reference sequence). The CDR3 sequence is CASSIQGRYGYTF. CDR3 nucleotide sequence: TGTGCCAGCAGCATCCAGGGGCGCTATGGCTACACCTTC.

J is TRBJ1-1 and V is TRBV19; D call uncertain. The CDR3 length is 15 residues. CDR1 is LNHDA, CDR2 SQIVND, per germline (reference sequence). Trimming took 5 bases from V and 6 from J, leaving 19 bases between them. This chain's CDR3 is CASSPQVPAGSEAFF. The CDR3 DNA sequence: TGTGCCAGTAGTCCCCAAGTCCCGGCAGGATCTGAAGCTTTCTTT.

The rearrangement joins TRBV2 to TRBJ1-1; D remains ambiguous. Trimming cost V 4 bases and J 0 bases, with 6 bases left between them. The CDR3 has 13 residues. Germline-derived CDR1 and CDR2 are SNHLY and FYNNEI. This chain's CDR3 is CASSVGLNTEAFF. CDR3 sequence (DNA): TGTGCCAGCAGTGTCGGGTTGAACACTGAAGCTTTCTTT.

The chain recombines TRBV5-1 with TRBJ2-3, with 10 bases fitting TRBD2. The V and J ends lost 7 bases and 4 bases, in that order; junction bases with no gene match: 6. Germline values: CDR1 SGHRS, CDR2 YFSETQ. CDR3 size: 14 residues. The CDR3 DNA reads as TGCGCCAGCGGTTCTAGCGGGAGCGCAGATACGCAGTATTTT. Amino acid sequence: CASGSSGSADTQYF.

DNA for the CDR3: TGTGCCACGGGACAGGGGGCGGTGGGGAATGAGCAGTTCTTC. It translates to CATGQGAVGNEQFF. The chain employs TRBV19 and TRBJ2-7; TRBD1 aligns across 12 bases. The closer fit of TRBJ2-1 to the DNA end suggests the J call may be wrong. The CDR3 loop spans 14 amino acids. Germline CDR1 and CDR2: LNHDA and SQIVND (reference sequence).

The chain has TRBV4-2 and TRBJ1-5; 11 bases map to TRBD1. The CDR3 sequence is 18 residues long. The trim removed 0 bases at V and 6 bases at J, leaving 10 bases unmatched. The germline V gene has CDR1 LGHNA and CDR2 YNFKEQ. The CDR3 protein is CASSQEFKGQGVVQPQHF. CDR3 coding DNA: TGTGCCAGCAGCCAAGAGTTTAAGGGACAGGGGGTGGTTCAGCCCCAGCATTTT.

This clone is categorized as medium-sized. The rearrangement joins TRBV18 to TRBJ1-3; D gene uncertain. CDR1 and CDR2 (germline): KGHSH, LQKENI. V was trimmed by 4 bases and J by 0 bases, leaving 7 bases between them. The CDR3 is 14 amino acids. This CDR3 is CASSLGSSGNTIYF. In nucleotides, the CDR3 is TGTGCCAGCTCACTGGGATCCTCTGGAAACACCATATATTTT.

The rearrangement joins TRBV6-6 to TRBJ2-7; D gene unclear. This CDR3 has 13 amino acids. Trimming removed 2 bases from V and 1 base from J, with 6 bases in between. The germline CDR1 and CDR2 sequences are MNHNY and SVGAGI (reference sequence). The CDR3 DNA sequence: TGTGCCAGCAGTTACCGTGGATCCTACGAGCAGTACTTC. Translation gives CASSYRGSYEQYF.

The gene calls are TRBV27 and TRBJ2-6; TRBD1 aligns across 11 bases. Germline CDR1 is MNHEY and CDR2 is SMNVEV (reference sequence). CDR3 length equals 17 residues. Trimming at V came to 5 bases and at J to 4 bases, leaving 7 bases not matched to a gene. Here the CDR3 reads CASSAGQGVRGANVLTF. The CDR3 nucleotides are TGTGCCAGCAGTGCGGGACAGGGGGTGAGGGGGGCCAACGTCCTGACTTTC.

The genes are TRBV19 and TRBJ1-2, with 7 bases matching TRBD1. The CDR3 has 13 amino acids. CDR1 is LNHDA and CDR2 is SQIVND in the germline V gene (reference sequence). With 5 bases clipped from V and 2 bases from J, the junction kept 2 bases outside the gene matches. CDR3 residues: CASSAQGNYGYTF. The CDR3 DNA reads TGTGCCAGTAGTGCACAGGGGAACTATGGCTACACCTTC.

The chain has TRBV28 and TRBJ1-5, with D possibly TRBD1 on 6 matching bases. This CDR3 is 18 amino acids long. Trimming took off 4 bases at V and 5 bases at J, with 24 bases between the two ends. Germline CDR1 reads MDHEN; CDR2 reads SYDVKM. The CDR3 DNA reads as TGTGCCAGCAGTTCATCGGGGACAAACAAGTTTGGAGATCAGCCCCAGCATTTT. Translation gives CASSSSGTNKFGDQPQHF.

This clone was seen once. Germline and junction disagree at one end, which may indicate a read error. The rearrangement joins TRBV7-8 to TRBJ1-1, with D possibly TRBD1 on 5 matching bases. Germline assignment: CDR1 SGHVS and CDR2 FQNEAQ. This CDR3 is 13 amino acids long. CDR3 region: CASSVAAGTEAFF. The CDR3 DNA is TGTGCCAGCAGCGTAGCTGCAGGGACTGAAGCTTTCTTT.

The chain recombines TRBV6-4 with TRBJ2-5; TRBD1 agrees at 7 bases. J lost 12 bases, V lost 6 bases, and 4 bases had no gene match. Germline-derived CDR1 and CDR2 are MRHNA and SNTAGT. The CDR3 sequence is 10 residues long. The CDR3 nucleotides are TGTGCCAGCAGACGACAGGGAGAGTACTTC. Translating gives CASRRQGEYF.

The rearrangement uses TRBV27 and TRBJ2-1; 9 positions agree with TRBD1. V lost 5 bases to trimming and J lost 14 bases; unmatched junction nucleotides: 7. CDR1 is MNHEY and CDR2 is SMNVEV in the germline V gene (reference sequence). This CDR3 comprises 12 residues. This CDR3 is CASSLTGGEEFF. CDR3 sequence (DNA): TGTGCCAGCAGTCTTACAGGGGGCGAGGAGTTCTTC.

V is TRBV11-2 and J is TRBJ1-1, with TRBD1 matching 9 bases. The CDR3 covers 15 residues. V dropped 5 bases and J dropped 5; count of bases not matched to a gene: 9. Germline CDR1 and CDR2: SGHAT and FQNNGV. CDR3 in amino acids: CASSIRQGGVTEAFF. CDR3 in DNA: TGTGCCAGCAGCATCAGACAGGGGGGCGTGACTGAAGCTTTCTTT.

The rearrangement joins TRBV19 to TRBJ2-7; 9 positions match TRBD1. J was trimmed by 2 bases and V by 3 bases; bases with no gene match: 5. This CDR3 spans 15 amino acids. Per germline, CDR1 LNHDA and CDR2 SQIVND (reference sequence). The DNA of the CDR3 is TGTGCCAGTAGTATGTCGGGACAGGGCGCCTACGAGCAGTACTTC. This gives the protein CASSMSGQGAYEQYF.

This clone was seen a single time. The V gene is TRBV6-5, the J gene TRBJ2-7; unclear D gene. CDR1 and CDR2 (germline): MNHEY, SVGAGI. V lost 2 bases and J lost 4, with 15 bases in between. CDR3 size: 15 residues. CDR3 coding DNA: TGTGCCAGCAGTTACGGCAGTCCCAAACCTTACGAGCAGTACTTC. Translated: CASSYGSPKPYEQYF.